This TCR beta chain was sequenced during a study of TIL therapy for anti-PD-1-resistant metastatic lung cancer. Time point reported: pre-treatment sample, taken before nivolumab and TIL therapy. Pleural nodules or supraclavicular lymph nodes made up most of the excised metastases sampled. In the case of this clone: Antigen: not known.

Sequencing used immunoSEQ v3. Libraries were prepared by immunoSEQ multiplex PCR; TCRdb keeps only in-frame clonotypes and omits some of them. The data show 9,000 to 9,500 clones, over 70% seen once. Whole-study results and caveats: Many TIL product clones were absent from baseline tumor, suggesting clonal contraction.

This sample comprised tumor tissue, obtained at baseline. The receptor was derived from a person between 25 and 80 years old with non-small cell lung cancer.

CDR3 bases: TGTGCCAGCAGCTTAGGGCCGCAGGGGGATGGCTACACCTTC. Its translation is CASSLGPQGDGYTF. The J gene is TRBJ1-2, the V gene TRBV11-3, with 7 bases identical to TRBD1. CDR1 and CDR2 (germline): SGHNT, YENEEA. The V segment lost 1 base and the J segment 6 bases; nucleotides outside the gene matches: 5. This CDR3 spans 14 amino acids.